The source of this T cell receptor beta chain is a study of cytomegalovirus exposure and HLA in healthy donors. 60 Vbeta and 13 Jbeta primers were used in PCR. Here immunoSEQ multiplex PCR was the method, and the copy in TCRdb shows in-frame clones only, minus some. The top ten clones hold roughly 8.8% of a sample with more than 110,000 clones, roughly four fifths of them seen once. V trimming: 5 bases; J trimming: 3 bases; junction bases outside the gene matches: 4. The CDR3 has 14 amino acids. CDR1 is MNHNY, CDR2 SVGAGI, per germline (reference sequence). Findings and caveats of the study: The study put under 200 TCR beta chains on its list as cytomegalovirus-associated.

This clone was found once. Its antigen remains unidentified. This chain links TRBV6-6 with TRBJ2-3; 8 bases are shared with TRBD1. Sequencing used PBMCs. This receptor was obtained from a woman aged 45 to 65 in good health and CMV-seropositive. CDR3 sequence reads: CASSTGTGTDTQYF. The CDR3 DNA sequence: TGTGCCAGCAGTACCGGGACAGGAACAGATACGCAGTATTTT.